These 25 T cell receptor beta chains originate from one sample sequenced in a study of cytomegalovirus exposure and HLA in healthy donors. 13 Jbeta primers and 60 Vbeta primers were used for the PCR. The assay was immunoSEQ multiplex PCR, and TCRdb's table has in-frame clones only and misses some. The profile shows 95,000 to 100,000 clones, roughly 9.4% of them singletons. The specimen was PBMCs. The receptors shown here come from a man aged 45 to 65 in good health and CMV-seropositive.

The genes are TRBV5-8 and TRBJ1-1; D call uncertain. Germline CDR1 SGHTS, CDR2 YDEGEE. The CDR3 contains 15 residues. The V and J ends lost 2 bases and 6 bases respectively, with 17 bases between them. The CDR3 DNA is TGTGCCAGCAGCTTCCAATACTCTAAAATCGCTGAAGCTTTCTTT. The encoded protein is CASSFQYSKIAEAFF.

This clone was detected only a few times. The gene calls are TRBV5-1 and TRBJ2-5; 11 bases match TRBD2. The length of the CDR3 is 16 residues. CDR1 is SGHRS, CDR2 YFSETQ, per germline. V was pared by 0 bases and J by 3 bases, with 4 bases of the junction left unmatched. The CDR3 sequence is CASSLATSGSKETQYF. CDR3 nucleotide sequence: TGCGCCAGCAGCTTGGCCACTAGCGGGAGTAAAGAGACCCAGTACTTC.

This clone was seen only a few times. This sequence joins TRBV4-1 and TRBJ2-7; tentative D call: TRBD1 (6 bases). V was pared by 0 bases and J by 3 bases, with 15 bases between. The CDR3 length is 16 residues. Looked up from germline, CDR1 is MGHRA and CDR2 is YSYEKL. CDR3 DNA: TGCGCCAGCAGCCAAGAACCCCCAGGGGTGGTCTACGAGCAGTACTTC. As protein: CASSQEPPGVVYEQYF.

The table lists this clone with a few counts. The CDR3 DNA follows: TGTGCCAGCAGCTACGTTAGCGGAAGCACAGATACGCAGTATTTT. Amino acid sequence: CASSYVSGSTDTQYF. The V and J genes are TRBV7-8 and TRBJ2-3; D might be TRBD2 (6 bases). With 4 bases removed from V and 0 bases from J, the gap between germline ends came to 11 bases. The CDR3 covers 15 residues. Germline lookup yields CDR1 SGHVS and CDR2 FQNEAQ.

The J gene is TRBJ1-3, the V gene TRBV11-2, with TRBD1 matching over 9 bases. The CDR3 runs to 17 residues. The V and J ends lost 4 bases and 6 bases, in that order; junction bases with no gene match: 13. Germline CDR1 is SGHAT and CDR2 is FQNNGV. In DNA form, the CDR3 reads TGTGCCAGCAGCTACTTAACGGGACAGGGAATAACAAACACCATATATTTT. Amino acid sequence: CASSYLTGQGITNTIYF.

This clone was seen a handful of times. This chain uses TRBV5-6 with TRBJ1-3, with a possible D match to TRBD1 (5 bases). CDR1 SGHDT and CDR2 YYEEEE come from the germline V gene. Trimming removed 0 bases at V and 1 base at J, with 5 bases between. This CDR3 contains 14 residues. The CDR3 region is CASSLAGSGNTIYF. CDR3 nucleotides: TGTGCCAGCAGCTTGGCAGGGTCTGGAAACACCATATATTTT.

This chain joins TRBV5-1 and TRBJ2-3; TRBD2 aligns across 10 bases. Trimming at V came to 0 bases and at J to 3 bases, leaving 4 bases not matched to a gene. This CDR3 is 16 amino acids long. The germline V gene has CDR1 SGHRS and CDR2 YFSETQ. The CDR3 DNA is TGCGCCAGCAGCTTGGCGGCTAGCGGGAGTACAGATACGCAGTATTTT. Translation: CASSLAASGSTDTQYF.

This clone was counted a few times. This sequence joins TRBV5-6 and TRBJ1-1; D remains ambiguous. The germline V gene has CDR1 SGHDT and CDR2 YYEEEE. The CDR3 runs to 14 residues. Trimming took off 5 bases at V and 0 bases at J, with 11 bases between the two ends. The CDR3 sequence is CASRPQALNTEAFF. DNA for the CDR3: TGTGCCAGCAGACCCCAGGCTTTGAACACTGAAGCTTTCTTT.

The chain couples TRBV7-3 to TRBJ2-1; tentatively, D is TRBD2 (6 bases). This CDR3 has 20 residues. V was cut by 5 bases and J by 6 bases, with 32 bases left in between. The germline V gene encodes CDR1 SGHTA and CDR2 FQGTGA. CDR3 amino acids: CASSRRPRGTSPWTGNEQFF. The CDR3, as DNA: TGTGCCAGCAGCCGACGCCCGCGGGGAACGTCCCCTTGGACGGGCAATGAGCAGTTCTTC. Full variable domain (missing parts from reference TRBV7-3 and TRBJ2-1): GAGVSQTPSNKVTEKGKYVELRCDPISGHTALYWYRQSLGQGPEFLIYFQGTGAADDSGLPNDRFFAVRPEGSVSTLKIQRTERGDSAVYLCASSRRPRGTSPWTGNEQFFGPGTRLTVL.

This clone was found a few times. The CDR3 loop reads CASSLGTGNSYEQYF. The CDR3 bases are TGTGCCAGCAGTTTGGGGACAGGGAACTCCTACGAGCAGTACTTC. The chain is built from TRBV27 and TRBJ2-5; TRBD1 matches at 9 bases. The DNA end favors TRBJ2-7, so the J call may be wrong. Germline V gives CDR1 MNHEY, CDR2 SMNVEV (reference sequence). This CDR3 region has 15 residues.

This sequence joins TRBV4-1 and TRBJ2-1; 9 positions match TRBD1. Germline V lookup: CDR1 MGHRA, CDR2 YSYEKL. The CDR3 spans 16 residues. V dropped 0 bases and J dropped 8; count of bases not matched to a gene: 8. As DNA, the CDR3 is TGCGCCAGCAGCCAAGATCCCGGGACAGGGACCCATGAGCAGTTCTTC. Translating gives CASSQDPGTGTHEQFF.

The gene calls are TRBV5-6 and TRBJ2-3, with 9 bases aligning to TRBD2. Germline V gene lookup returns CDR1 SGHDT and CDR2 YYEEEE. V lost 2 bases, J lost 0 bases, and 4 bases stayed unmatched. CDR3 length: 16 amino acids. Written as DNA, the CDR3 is TGTGCCAGCAGCTTAAATAGCGGGAGAAGCACAGATACGCAGTATTTT. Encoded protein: CASSLNSGRSTDTQYF. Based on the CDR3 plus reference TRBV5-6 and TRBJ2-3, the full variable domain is DAGVTQSPTHLIKTRGQQVTLRCSPKSGHDTVSWYQQALGQGPQFIFQYYEEEERQRGNFPDRFSGHQFPNYSSELNVNALLLGDSALYLCASSLNSGRSTDTQYFGPGTRLTVL.

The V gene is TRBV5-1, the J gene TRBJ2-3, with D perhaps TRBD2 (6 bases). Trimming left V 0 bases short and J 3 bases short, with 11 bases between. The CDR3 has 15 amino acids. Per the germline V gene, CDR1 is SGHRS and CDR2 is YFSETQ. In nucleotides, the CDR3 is TGCGCCAGCAGCTTGGTCGGGGGACCAACAGATACGCAGTATTTT. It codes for CASSLVGGPTDTQYF.

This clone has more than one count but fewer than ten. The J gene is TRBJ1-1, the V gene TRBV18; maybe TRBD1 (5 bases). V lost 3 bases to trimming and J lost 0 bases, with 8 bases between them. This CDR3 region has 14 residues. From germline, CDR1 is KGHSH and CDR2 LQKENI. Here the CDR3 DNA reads TGTGCCAGCTCACCGGGGGGTTTGAACACTGAAGCTTTCTTT. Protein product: CASSPGGLNTEAFF.

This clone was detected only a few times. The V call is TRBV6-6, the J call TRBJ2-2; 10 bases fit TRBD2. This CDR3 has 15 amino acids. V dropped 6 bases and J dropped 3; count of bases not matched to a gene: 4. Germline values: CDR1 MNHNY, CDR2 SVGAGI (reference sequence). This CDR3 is CASRALAGDTGELFF. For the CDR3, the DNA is TGTGCCAGCAGGGCGCTAGCGGGAGACACCGGGGAGCTGTTTTTT.

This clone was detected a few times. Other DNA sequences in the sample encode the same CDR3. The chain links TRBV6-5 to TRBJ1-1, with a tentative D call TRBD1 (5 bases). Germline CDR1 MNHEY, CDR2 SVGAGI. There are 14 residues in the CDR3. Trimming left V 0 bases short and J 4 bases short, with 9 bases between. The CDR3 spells CASSYSTGSTEAFF. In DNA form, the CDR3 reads TGTGCCAGCAGTTACTCCACAGGATCCACTGAAGCTTTCTTT.

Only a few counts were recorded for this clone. Written as DNA, the CDR3 is TGTGCCATCAGTGACAGCGGGAGGGCTCCTTACGAGCAGTACTTC. This sequence encodes CAISDSGRAPYEQYF. This chain joins TRBV10-3 and TRBJ2-7; 10 positions agree with TRBD2. Germline V gene lookup returns CDR1 ENHRY and CDR2 SYGVKD. This CDR3 spans 15 amino acids. After removal of 3 bases from V and 4 bases from J, the junction contained 6 bases not matched to a gene.

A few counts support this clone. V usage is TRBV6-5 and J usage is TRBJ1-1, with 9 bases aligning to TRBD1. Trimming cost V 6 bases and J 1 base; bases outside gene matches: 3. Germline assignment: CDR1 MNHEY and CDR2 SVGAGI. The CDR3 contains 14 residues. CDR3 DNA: TGTGCCAGCAGAGGGGGACAGGGGAACACTGAAGCTTTCTTT. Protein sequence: CASRGGQGNTEAFF.

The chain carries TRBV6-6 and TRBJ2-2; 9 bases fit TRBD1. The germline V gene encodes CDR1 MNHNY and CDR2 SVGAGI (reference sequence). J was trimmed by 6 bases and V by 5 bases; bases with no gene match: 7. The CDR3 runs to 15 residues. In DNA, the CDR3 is TGTGCCAGCAGTCCAAAGACAGGGGGACCCGGGGAGCTGTTTTTT. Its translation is CASSPKTGGPGELFF.

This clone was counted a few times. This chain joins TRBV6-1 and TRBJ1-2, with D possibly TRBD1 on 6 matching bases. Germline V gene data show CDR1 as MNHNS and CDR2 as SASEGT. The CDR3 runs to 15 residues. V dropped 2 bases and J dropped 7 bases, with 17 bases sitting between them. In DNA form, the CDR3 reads TGTGCCAGCAGTGAATCGGGGTGGGGGCGGATTGGCTACACCTTC. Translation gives CASSESGWGRIGYTF.

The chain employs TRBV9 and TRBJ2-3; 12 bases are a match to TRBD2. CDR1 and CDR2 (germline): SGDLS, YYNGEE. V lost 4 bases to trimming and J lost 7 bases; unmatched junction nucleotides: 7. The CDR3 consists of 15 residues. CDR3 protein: CASSPTSGSGNTQYF. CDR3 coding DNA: TGTGCCAGCAGCCCGACTAGCGGGAGCGGAAATACGCAGTATTTT.

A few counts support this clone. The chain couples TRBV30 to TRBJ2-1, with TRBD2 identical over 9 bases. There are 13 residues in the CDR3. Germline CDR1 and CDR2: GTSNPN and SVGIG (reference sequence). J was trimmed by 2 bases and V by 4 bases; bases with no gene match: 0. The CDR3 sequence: CAWTSGAYNEQFF. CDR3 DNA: TGTGCCTGGACTAGCGGGGCCTACAATGAGCAGTTCTTC. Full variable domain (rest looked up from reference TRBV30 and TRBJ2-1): SQTIHQWPATLVQPVGSPLSLECTVEGTSNPNLYWYRQAAGRGLQLLFYSVGIGQISSEVPQNLSASRPQDRQFILSSKKLLLSDSGFYLCAWTSGAYNEQFFGPGTRLTVL.

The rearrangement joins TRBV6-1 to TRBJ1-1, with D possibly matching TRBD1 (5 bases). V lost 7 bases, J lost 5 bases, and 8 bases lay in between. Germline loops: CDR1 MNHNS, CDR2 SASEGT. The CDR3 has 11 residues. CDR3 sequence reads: CASMGGTEAFF. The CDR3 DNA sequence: TGTGCCAGCATGGGGGGTACTGAAGCTTTCTTT.

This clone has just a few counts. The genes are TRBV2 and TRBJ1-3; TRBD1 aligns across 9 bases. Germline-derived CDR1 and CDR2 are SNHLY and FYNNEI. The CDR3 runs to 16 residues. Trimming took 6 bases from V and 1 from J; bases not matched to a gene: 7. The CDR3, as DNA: TGTGCCAGCAGACCGTGGACAGGGGAGTCTGGAAACACCATATATTTT. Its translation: CASRPWTGESGNTIYF. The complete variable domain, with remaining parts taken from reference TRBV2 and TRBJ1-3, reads EPEVTQTPSHQVTQMGQEVILRCVPISNHLYFYWYRQILGQKVEFLVSFYNNEISEKSEIFDDQFSVERPDGSNFTLKIRSTKLEDSAMYFCASRPWTGESGNTIYFGEGSWLTVV.

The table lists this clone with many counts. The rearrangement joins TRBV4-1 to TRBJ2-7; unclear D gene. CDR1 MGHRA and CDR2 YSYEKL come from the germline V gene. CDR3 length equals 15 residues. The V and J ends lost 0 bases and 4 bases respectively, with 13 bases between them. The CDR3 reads CASSQDPGVWYEQYF. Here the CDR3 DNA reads TGCGCCAGCAGCCAAGATCCCGGAGTATGGTACGAGCAGTACTTC.